A selection of T cell receptor beta chains follows, all from one sample in a study of siplizumab effects on memory and regulatory T cells. Assay used: immunoSEQ multiplex PCR; TCRdb lists only in-frame clones, some missing. The profile shows more than 60,000 clones, 90% to 98% of them singletons. Input material: naive CD8+ T cells sorted from blood. Receptor source: a human donor in good health. CDR3s leave out the opening cysteine and the closing phenylalanine or tryptophan.

TRBV19	TRBJ1-2	ASSNHYGYT
TRBV2	TRBJ2-3	ASRSRDSKITDTQY
TRBV9	TRBJ2-3	ASSVEDSGGRDPRTDTQY
TRBV15	TRBJ1-5	ATSRDIGNLGGHQPQH
TRBV29-1	TRBJ1-1	SVGQGAGTEAF
TRBV5-4	TRBJ2-7	ASSGGPPYEQY
TRBV14	TRBJ2-7	ASSGTGPIYEQY
TRBV5-6	TRBJ1-4	ASSFGTGDNEKLF
TRBV4-3	TRBJ2-2	ASSQERRAYTGELF
TRBV7-9	TRBJ2-3	ASSPGTANTDTQY
TRBV7-3	TRBJ2-7	ASSQGGATYEQY
TRBV9	TRBJ2-5	ASSVWDSQETQY
TRBV28	TRBJ2-5	ASSLFQETQY
TRBV5-6	TRBJ2-7	ASSLAGAEQY
TRBV6-5	TRBJ1-1	ASSYGASTEAF
TRBV27	TRBJ2-1	ASTRGEGAYNEQF
TRBV9	TRBJ1-1	ASSVGRVTEAF
TRBV28	TRBJ2-1	ASRARDLSPPNDWF
TRBV18	TRBJ2-1	ASSPPAGDNEQF